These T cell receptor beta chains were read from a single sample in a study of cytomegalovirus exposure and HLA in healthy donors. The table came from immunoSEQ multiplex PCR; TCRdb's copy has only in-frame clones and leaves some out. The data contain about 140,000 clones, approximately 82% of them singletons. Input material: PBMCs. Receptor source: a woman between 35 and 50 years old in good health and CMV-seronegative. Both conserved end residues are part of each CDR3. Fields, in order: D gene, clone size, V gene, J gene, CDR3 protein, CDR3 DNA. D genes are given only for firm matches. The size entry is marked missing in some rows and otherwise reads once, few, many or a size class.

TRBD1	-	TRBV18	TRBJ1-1	CASSPPLGTGHTEAFF	TGTGCCAGCTCACCACCTTTGGGGACAGGGCACACTGAAGCTTTCTTT
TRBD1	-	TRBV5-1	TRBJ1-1	CASSRGGPGTGRPNTEAFF	TGCGCCAGCAGCCGTGGGGGCCCGGGGACAGGGCGACCGAACACTGAAGCTTTCTTT
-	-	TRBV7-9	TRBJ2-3	CASSSQGGRTDTQYF	TGTGCCAGCAGCTCCCAGGGCGGCCGCACAGATACGCAGTATTTT
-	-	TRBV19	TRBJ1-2	CASSIWGLYGYTF	TGTGCCAGTAGTATATGGGGCCTCTATGGCTACACCTTC
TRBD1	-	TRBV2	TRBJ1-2	CASRFPRSKQGHYGYTF	TGTGCCAGCAGGTTTCCTCGGAGCAAACAGGGGCACTATGGCTACACCTTC
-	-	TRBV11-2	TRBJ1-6	CASSLGPPGTPLHF	TGTGCCAGCAGCTTAGGGCCCCCGGGGACTCCCCTCCACTTT
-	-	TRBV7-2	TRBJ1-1	CASSLASTEAFF	TGTGCCAGCAGCTTAGCCAGCACTGAAGCTTTCTTT
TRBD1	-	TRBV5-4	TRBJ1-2	CASSLGTGYHYGYTF	TGTGCCAGCAGCTTGGGGACAGGGTATCACTATGGCTACACCTTC
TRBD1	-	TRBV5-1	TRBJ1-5	CASSQGAGDQPQHF	TGCGCCAGCAGCCAGGGGGCGGGGGATCAGCCCCAGCATTTT
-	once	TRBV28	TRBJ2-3	CASSSTGSRADTQYF	TGTGCCAGCAGTTCGACGGGCAGCAGGGCAGATACGCAGTATTTT
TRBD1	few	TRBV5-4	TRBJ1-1	CASSLVGTGAEEAFF	TGTGCCAGCAGCTTGGTTGGAACAGGGGCTGAAGAGGCTTTCTTT
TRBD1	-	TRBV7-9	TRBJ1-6	CASSSLTGRSSPLHF	TGTGCCAGCAGCTCTTTGACAGGGCGTAGTTCACCCCTCCACTTT
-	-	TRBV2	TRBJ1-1	CASSLGGDTEAFF	TGTGCCAGCAGTCTAGGGGGGGACACTGAAGCTTTCTTT
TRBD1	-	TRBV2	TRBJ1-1	CASSVTGTEGFSEAFF	TGTGCCAGCAGTGTTACCGGGACAGAGGGTTTCTCTGAAGCTTTCTTT
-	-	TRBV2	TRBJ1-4	CASSQSGEGEDEKLFF	TGTGCCAGCAGCCAATCGGGGGAGGGAGAGGATGAAAAACTGTTTTTT
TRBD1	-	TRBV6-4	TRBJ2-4	CASRSAGGVAKNIQYF	TGTGCCAGCAGAAGTGCAGGGGGCGTCGCCAAAAACATTCAGTACTTC
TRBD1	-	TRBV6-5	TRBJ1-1	CASSYANRGNTEAFF	TGTGCCAGCAGTTACGCAAACAGGGGGAACACTGAAGCTTTCTTT
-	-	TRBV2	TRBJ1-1	CASRTQGSGAFF	TGTGCCAGCAGGACCCAGGGTTCCGGAGCTTTCTTT
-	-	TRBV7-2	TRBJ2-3	CASSFGARRDTQYF	TGTGCCAGCAGCTTTGGGGCCCGTAGAGATACGCAGTATTTT
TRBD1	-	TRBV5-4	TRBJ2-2	CAVQGDTGELFF	TGTGCCGTCCAGGGGGACACCGGGGAGCTGTTTTTT
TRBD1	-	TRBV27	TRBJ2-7	CASTDRVRIKCEQYF	TGTGCCAGCACGGACAGGGTCCGCATAAAGTGCGAGCAGTACTTC
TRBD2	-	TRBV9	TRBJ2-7	CASSVGIGEGTSGGRPYEQYF	TGTGCCAGCAGCGTAGGTATTGGTGAAGGGACTAGCGGAGGTCGGCCCTACGAGCAGTACTTC
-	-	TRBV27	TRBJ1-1	CASSLSRITEAFF	TGTGCCAGCAGTTTATCTAGAATCACTGAAGCTTTCTTT
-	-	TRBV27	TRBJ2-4	CASYGSGIAKNIQYF	TGTGCCAGCTACGGATCAGGGATAGCCAAAAACATTCAGTACTTC
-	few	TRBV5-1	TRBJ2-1	CASSLEGNEQFF	TGCGCCAGCAGCTTGGAGGGGAATGAGCAGTTCTTC
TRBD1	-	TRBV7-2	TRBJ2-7	CASSLTGTGLYEQYF	TGTGCCAGCAGCTTAACCGGGACAGGGTTGTACGAGCAGTACTTC
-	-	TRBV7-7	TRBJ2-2	CASSSTGLGELFF	TGTGCCAGCAGCTCAACGGGACTCGGGGAGCTGTTTTTT
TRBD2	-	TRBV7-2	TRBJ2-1	CASSSLGTSGYNEQFF	TGTGCCAGCAGCTCTCTTGGGACTAGCGGCTACAATGAGCAGTTCTTC
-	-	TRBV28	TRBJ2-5	CASREGGETQYF	TGTGCCAGCAGGGAGGGCGGGGAGACCCAGTACTTC
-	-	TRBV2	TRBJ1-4	CASIRRVTNEKLFF	TGTGCCAGCATCAGGAGGGTAACTAATGAAAAACTGTTTTTT
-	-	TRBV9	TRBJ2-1	CASSVGGGSYNEQFF	TGTGCCAGCAGCGTAGGAGGCGGCTCCTACAATGAGCAGTTCTTC
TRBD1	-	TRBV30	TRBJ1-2	CAWADRGRYGYTF	TGTGCCTGGGCTGACAGGGGTCGATATGGCTACACCTTC
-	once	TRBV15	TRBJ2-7	CATSRDSGLTYEQYF	TGTGCCACCAGCAGAGACAGCGGTCTAACCTACGAGCAGTACTTC
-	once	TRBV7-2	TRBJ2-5	CASSKDRFQETQYF	TGTGCCAGCAGCAAGGACAGATTCCAAGAGACCCAGTACTTC
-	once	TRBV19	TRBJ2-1	CASSMAPGSYNEQFF	TGTGCCAGTAGTATGGCCCCCGGGTCCTACAATGAGCAGTTCTTC
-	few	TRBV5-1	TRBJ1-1	CASSSGTGNTEAFF	TGCGCCAGCAGCTCGGGTACAGGGAATACTGAAGCTTTCTTT
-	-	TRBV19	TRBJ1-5	CASKIRDYNQPQHF	TGTGCCAGTAAAATCCGGGACTATAATCAGCCCCAGCATTTT
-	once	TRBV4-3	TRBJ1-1	CASSQGGSSGTEAFF	TGCGCCAGCAGCCAGGGCGGGTCTTCAGGAACTGAAGCTTTCTTT
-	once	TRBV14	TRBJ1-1	CASSHTIMGRMNTEAFF	TGTGCCAGCAGCCATACCATCATGGGGCGGATGAACACTGAAGCTTTCTTT
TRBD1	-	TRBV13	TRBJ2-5	CASSLDRGLGETQYF	TGTGCCAGCAGCCTGGACAGGGGGCTTGGGGAGACCCAGTACTTC
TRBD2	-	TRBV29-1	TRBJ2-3	CSVGASGSASTDTQYF	TGCAGCGTTGGGGCTAGCGGGAGTGCCTCGACAGATACGCAGTATTTT
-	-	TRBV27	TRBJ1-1	CASRYLTPSPGATEAFF	TGTGCCAGCAGATACCTAACTCCTTCGCCAGGGGCCACTGAAGCTTTCTTT
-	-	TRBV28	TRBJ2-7	CASSKQVPSYEQYF	TGTGCCAGCAGTAAACAGGTCCCTTCCTACGAGCAGTACTTC
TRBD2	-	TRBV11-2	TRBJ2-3	CASSFLTSGRADTQYF	TGTGCCAGCAGCTTCCTTACTAGCGGGAGAGCAGATACGCAGTATTTT
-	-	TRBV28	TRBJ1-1	CASSFLRGNTEAFF	TGTGCCAGCAGTTTTTTAAGGGGGAACACTGAAGCTTTCTTT
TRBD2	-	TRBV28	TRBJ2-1	CASLAGWDNEQFF	TGTGCCAGCCTAGCGGGATGGGACAATGAGCAGTTCTTC
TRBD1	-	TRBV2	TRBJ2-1	CASSEAGTGLINEQFF	TGTGCCAGCAGTGAAGCCGGGACAGGGTTGATCAATGAGCAGTTCTTC
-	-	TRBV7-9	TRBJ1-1	CASSPAGFMNTEAFF	TGTGCCAGCAGCCCCGCGGGCTTCATGAACACTGAAGCTTTCTTT
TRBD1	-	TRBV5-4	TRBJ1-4	CASSRGQGARGIQGKLFF	TGTGCCAGCAGCCGTGGACAGGGGGCGCGAGGAATACAAGGAAAACTGTTTTTT
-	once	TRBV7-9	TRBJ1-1	CATTMSTGLEAFF	TGTGCCACCACGATGAGTACCGGACTTGAAGCTTTCTTT
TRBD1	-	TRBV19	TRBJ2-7	CASSPRGRDRIYEQYF	TGTGCCAGTAGTCCAAGGGGCCGGGACAGAATATACGAGCAGTACTTC